The clone carrying this TCR beta chain was counted a single time. Germline CDR1 MNHEY, CDR2 SMNVEV (reference sequence). The CDR3 covers 14 residues. After removal of 7 bases from V and 3 bases from J, the junction contained 3 bases not matched to a gene. These data originate in a study of sequential checkpoint blockade in melanoma. Study as a whole: Arm A got nivolumab then ipilimumab; arm B the reverse, 1:1. After both sequences, patients received maintenance nivolumab.

The treatment is: randomized to nivolumab then ipilimumab (arm A) or the reverse (arm B). Sorted cells were live CD3+CD8+, lacking CD19 and CD56, from PBMCs. TCRdb's copy holds only in-frame clones and misses some; the assay was immunoSEQ multiplex PCR. The data hold some 40,000 clones, with approximately 90% observed a single time. The TCR originated in a human donor with melanoma. Sequenced here: CD8+ T cells sorted from blood (inferred from file names), sampled from a patient given nivolumab and ipilimumab in sequence. This chain connects TRBV27 to TRBJ2-1; 10 bases match TRBD2. The CDR3 reads CASKTSGNYNEQFF. The CDR3 DNA follows: TGTGCCAGCAAAACTAGCGGGAACTACAATGAGCAGTTCTTC.